This TCR beta chain was documented in a study of CD8 T cells in Susac syndrome. On the study more broadly: Patients with Susac syndrome, at blood draw, were therapy-naive, on corticosteroids, or on intravenous immunoglobulin alone. Findings of the study overall: In total CD8+ repertoires, approximately 15 Susac-specific public clones were found, and roughly five in CD8+ TEMRA repertoires. Among active patients and in TEMRA cells, CD8+ clonal expansion in Susac reached its peak.

With 2 bases clipped from V and 8 bases from J, the junction kept 5 bases outside the gene matches. The CDR3 spans 15 residues. The germline V gene has CDR1 LNHDA and CDR2 SQIVND (reference sequence). An amount of RNA that ranged from roughly 0.5 to 1 ug was reverse transcribed with random hexamers. Each CDR3 protein is one row after TCRdb ran MiXCR on the immunoSEQ multiplex PCR reads. The repertoire has over 80,000 distinct CDR3 sequences, approximately 95% of them found once; the top ten carry approximately 0.94%. A remark on this clonotype: Its target is unknown.

The rearrangement links TRBV19 to TRBJ2-1, with TRBD2 matching over 11 bases. Sequences were obtained from CD8+ T cells from PBMCs. The sequence came from a human donor with Susac syndrome. The CDR3 DNA sequence: TGTGCCAGTAGTATATACCTAGCGGGAGGATATGAGCAGTTCTTC. Its translation: CASSIYLAGGYEQFF. Variable domain in full (rest from reference TRBV19 and TRBJ2-1): DGGITQSPKYLFRKEGQNVTLSCEQNLNHDAMYWYRQDPGQGLRLIYYSQIVNDFQKGDIAEGYSVSREKKESFPLTVTSAQKNPTAFYLCASSIYLAGGYEQFFGPGTRLTVL.